This TCR beta chain emerged from a study of CD8 T cells in Susac syndrome. TCR beta was sequenced from blood CD8+ and CD4+ T cells. FACS enriched CD8+ TEMRA cells, while bulk CD8+ and CD4+ were negatively isolated. Regarding this clonotype: Antigen unknown.

Study-wide results and limits: As acknowledged by the study, its TCR sequencing and HLA analysis included a relatively small number of individuals.

Roughly 0.5 to 1 ug RNA was reverse transcribed with random hexamers. A multiplex approach, immunoSEQ multiplex PCR, amplified TCR beta CDR3 across 54 Vbeta and 13 Jbeta. TCRdb re-derived calls from the immunoSEQ multiplex PCR reads in MiXCR, one entry per CDR3 protein. The repertoire holds 150,000 to 250,000 distinct CDR3 sequences, about 95% seen once, with around 0.085% in the top ten. V gave up 4 bases and J gave up 5 bases, with 14 bases separating them. Germline V gene lookup returns CDR1 LGHDT and CDR2 YNNKEL (reference sequence). This CDR3 is 14 amino acids long. This chain uses TRBV3-1 with TRBJ2-5; D possibly corresponds to TRBD1 (5 bases). The origin of this receptor is a human donor with multiple sclerosis. The sequencing input was CD4+ T cells from PBMCs. CDR3 bases: TGTGCCAGCAGCCTCAACTTGGGGCGGGAGACCCAGTACTTC. Protein sequence: CASSLNLGRETQYF.